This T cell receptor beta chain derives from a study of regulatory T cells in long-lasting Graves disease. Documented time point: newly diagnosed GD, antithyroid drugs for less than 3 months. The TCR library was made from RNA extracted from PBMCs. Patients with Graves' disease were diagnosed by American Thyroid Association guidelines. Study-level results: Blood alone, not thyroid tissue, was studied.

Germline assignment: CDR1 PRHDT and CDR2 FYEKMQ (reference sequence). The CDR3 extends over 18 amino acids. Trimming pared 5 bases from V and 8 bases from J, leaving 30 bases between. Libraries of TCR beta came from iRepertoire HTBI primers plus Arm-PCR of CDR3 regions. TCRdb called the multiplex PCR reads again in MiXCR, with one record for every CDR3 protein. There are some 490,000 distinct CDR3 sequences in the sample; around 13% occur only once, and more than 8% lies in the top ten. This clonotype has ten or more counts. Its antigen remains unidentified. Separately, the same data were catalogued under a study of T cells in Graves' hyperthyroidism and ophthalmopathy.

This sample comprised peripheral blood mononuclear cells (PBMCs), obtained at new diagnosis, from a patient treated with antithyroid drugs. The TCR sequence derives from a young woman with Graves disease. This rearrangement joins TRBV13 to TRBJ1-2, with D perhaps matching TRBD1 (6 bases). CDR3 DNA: TGTGCCAGCAGCCCCCTTTCGACAGGCGAAGGCGTGCTGGAAGGCTACACCTTC. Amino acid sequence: CASSPLSTGEGVLEGYTF.